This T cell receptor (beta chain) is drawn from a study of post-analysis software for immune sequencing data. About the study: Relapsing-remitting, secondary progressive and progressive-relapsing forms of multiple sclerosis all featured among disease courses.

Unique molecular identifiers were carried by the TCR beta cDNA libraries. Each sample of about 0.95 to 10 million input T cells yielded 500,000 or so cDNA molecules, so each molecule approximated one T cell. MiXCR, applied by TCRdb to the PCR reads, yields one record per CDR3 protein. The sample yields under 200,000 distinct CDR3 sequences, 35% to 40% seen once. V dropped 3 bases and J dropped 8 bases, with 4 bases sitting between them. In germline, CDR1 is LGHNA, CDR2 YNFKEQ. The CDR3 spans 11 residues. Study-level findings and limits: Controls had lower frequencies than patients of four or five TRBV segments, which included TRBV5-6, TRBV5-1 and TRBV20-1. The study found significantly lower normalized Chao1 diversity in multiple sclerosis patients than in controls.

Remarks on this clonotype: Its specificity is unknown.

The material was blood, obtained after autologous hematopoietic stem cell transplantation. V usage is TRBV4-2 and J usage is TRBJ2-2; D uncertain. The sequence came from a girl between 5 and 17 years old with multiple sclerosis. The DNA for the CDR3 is TGTGCCAGCAGCCAGGGAGGGGAGCTGTTTTTT. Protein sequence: CASSQGGELFF.